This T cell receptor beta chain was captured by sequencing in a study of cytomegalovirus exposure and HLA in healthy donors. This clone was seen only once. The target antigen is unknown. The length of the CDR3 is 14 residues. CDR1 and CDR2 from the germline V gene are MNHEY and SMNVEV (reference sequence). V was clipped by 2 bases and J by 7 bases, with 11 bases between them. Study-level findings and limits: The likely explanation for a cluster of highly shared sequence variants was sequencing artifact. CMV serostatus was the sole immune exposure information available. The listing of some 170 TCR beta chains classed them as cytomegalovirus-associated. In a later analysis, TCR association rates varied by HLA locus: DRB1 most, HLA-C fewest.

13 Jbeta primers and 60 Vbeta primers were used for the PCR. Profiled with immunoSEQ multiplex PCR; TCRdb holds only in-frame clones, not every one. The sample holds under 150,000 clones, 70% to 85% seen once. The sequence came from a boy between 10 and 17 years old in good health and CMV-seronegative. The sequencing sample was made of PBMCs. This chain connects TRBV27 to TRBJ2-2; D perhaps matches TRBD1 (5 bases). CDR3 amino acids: CASSLIKRGGELFF. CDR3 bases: TGTGCCAGCAGTTTAATTAAAAGGGGCGGGGAGCTGTTTTTT.